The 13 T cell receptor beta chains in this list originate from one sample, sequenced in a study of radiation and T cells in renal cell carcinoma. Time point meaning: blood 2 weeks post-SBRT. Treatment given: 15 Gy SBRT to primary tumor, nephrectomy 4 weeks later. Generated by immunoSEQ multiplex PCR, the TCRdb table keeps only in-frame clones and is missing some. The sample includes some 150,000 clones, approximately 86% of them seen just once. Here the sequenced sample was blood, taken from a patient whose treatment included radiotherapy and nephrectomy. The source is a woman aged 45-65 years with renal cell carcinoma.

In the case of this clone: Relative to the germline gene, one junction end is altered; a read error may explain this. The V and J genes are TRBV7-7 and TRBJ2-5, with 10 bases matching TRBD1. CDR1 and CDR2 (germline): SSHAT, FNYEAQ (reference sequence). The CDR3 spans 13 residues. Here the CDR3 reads CASSRDRGETQYF. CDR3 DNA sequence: TGTGCTAGCAGCCGGGACAGGGGAGAGACCCAGTACTTC.

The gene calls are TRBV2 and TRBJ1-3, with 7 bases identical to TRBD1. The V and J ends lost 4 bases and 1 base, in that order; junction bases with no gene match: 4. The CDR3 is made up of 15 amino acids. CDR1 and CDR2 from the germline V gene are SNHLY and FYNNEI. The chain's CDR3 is CASSVQTGSGNTIYF. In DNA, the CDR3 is TGTGCCAGCAGTGTCCAGACAGGGTCTGGAAACACCATATATTTT.

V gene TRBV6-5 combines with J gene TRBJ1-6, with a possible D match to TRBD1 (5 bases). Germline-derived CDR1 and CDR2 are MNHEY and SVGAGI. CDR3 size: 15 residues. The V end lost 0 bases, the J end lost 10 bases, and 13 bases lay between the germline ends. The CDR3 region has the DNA TGTGCCAGCAGTTACTCCGGGACTCCGAGCTCACCCCTCCACTTT. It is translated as CASSYSGTPSSPLHF.

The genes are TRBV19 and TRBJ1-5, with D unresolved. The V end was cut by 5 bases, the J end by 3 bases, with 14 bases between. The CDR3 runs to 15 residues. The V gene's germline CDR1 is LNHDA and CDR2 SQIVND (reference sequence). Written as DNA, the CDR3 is TGTGCCAGTAGTCCCAGTAGAAAGCACAATCAGCCCCAGCATTTT. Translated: CASSPSRKHNQPQHF.

The CDR3 protein is CASSPSGSEQYF. The CDR3 bases are TGTGCCAGCTCGCCCTCGGGAAGCGAGCAGTACTTC. V gene TRBV18 combines with J gene TRBJ2-7; D may be TRBD2 (5 bases). CDR3 length: 12 amino acids. Trimming cost V 6 bases and J 6 bases, with 12 bases left between them. Germline CDR1 reads KGHSH; CDR2 reads LQKENI.

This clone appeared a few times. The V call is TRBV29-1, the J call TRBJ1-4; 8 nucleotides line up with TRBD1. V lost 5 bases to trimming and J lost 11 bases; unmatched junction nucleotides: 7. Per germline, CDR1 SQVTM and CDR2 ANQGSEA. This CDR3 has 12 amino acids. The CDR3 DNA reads TGCAGCGTTTCAGGACAGGGCGAGAAACTGTTTTTT. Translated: CSVSGQGEKLFF.

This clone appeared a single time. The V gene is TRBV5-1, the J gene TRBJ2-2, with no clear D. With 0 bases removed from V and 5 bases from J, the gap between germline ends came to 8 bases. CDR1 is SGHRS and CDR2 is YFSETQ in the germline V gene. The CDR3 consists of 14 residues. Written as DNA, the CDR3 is TGCGCCAGCAGCTTGGTGGCAGATACCGGGGAGCTGTTTTTT. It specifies CASSLVADTGELFF.

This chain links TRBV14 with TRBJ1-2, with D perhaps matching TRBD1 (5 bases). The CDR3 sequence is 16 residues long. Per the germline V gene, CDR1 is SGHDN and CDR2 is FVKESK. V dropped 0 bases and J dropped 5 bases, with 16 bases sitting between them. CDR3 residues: CASSQDGRVPGYGYTF. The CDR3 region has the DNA TGTGCCAGCAGCCAAGATGGACGGGTGCCAGGGTATGGCTACACCTTC.

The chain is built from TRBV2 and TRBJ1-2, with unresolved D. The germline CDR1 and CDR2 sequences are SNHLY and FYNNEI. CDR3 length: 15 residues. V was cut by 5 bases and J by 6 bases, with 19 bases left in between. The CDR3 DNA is TGTGCCAGCAGTATTTCCACCCCCCCCCGGGATGGCTACACCTTC. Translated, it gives CASSISTPPRDGYTF.

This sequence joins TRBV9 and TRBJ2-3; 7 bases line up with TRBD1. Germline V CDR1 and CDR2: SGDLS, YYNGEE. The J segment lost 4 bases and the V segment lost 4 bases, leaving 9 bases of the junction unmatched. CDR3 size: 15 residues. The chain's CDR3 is CASSTRTGIPDTQYF. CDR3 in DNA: TGTGCCAGCAGCACACGGACAGGTATCCCAGATACGCAGTATTTT.

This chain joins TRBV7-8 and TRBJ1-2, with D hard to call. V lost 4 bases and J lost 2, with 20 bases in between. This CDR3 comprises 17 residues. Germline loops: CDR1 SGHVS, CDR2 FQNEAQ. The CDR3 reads CASSSSSAGLDNYGYTF. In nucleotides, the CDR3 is TGTGCCAGCAGCTCTAGTAGCGCAGGTCTCGACAACTATGGCTACACCTTC.

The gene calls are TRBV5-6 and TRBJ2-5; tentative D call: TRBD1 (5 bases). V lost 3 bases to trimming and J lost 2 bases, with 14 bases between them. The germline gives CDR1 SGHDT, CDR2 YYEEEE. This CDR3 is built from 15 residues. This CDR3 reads CASSSRAGWQETQYF. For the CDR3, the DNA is TGTGCCAGCAGCTCTAGGGCAGGGTGGCAAGAGACCCAGTACTTC.

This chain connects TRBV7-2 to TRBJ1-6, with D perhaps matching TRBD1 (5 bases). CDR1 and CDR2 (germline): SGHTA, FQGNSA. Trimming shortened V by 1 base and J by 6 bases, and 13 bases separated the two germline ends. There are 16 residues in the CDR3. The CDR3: CASSLEARGTNSPLHF. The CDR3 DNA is TGTGCCAGCAGCTTAGAGGCTAGGGGTACTAATTCACCCCTCCACTTT.